The clone carrying this TCR beta chain was counted a few times. What it binds is not known. One entry per CDR3 protein results from TCRdb running MiXCR on the reads. Found here are a few hundred thousand distinct CDR3 sequences, more than 15% of them singletons; the top ten hold roughly 50%. This entry belongs to a study of T cell repertoires in cytomegalovirus infection. Turning to the study itself: CMV infection together with matching HLA type was indicated by public TCR beta signatures.

Trimming removed 2 bases from V and 5 bases from J; junction bases left unmatched: 12. Germline CDR1 reads SGHVS; CDR2 reads FQNEAQ. CDR3 length: 18 amino acids. Study-wide findings and caveats: HLA-C-restricted CMV clonotypes gave the most frequent clonotype in two of eight donors. Summed public TCR beta family frequency identified CMV carriers bearing the relevant HLA.

This receptor was taken from a human donor in good health (CMV status not recorded). Some clones in this sample may be carry-over from other donors' samples. What was sequenced was CD8+ T cells from PBMCs. This chain connects TRBV7-8 to TRBJ2-2; TRBD1 matches 9 bases. The CDR3 loop reads CASSLNPTGGIGTGELFF. For the CDR3, the DNA is TGTGCCAGCAGCTTAAATCCGACAGGGGGGATCGGGACCGGGGAGCTGTTTTTT.